At least ten counts were recorded for the clone carrying this T cell receptor beta chain. Antigen unknown. This entry comes from a study of T-cell reconstitution after alpha-beta-depleted transplantation in children. Study results and limitations: Expanded graft clones numbering several hundred reportedly gave rise to alpha-beta T cells about two months after transplant.

The germline V gene encodes CDR1 SQVTM and CDR2 ANQGSEA. This CDR3 comprises 12 residues. V was trimmed by 7 bases and J by 0 bases, leaving 7 bases between them. Unique molecular identifiers were built into the TCRbeta library. TCRdb reprocessed the PCR reads via MiXCR and lists one record per CDR3 protein. The sample yields about 260,000 distinct CDR3 sequences, 6.5% to 9% seen once. The input for sequencing was PBMCs, mostly from graft donor cells, taken 180 days after TCRalphabeta/CD19-depleted stem cell transplant. The V gene is TRBV29-1, the J gene TRBJ2-4, with D uncertain. This receptor was obtained from a male patient between 5 and 17 years old who had a stem cell transplant for acute lymphoblastic leukemia, so the T cells may come from the graft donor. As DNA, the CDR3 is TGCAGCGCCGAGCTAGCCAAAAACATTCAGTACTTC. Protein: CSAELAKNIQYF.